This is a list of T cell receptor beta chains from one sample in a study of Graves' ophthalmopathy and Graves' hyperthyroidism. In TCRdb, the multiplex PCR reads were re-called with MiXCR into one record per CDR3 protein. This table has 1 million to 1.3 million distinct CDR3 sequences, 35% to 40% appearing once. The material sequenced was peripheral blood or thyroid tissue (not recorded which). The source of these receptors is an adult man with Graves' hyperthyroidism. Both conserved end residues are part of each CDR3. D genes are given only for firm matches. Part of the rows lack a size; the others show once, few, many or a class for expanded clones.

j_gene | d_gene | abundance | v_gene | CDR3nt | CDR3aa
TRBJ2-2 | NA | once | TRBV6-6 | TGTGCCAGCAGTGTCGAGCGGTACACCGGGGAGCTGTTTTTT | CASSVERYTGELFF
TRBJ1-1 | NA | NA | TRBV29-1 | TGCAGCAGTTACTCGAGGGTGACCACTGAAGCTTTCTTT | CSSYSRVTTEAFF
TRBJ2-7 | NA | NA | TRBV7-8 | TGTGCCGGCAGCTTACTCATATACCAGGGCGAGCAGTACTTC | CAGSLLIYQGEQYF
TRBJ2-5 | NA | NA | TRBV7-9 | TGTGCCAGCAGTTTCGGACTGGGGGAGACCCAGTACTTC | CASSFGLGETQYF
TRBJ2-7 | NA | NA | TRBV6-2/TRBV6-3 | TGTGCCAGCAGAATCCGCGAGACAGGAAGATACGAGCAGTACTTC | CASRIRETGRYEQYF
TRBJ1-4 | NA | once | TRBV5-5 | TGTGCCAGCAGCTTTTACGGGACAACTAATGAAAAACTGTTTTTT | CASSFYGTTNEKLFF
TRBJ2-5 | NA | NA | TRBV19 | TGTGCCAGTAGTATTGGTGCCCAAGAGACCCAGTACTTC | CASSIGAQETQYF
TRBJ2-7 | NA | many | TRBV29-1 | TGCAGCGTCCAACCGGGATCTTCCTACGAGCAGTACTTC | CSVQPGSSYEQYF
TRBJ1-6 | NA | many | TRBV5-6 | TGTGCCAGCAGCTTTCTTGAGGGCGGTTCACCCCTCCACTTT | CASSFLEGGSPLHF
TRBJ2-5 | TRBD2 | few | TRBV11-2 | TGTGCCAGCAGCTTAGTATTAGCGGGAGCACAAGAGACCCAGTACTTC | CASSLVLAGAQETQYF
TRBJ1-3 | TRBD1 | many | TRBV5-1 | TGCGCCAGCAGCTGGGACAGGGGGCATGGAAACACCATATATTTT | CASSWDRGHGNTIYF
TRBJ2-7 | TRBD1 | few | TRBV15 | TGTGCCACCAGCAAGGCGAGAGGACAGGGGGTCTACGAGCAGTACTTC | CATSKARGQGVYEQYF
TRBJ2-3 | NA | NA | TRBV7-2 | TGTGCCAGCAGCTTAGGAGGGCAGATCGCAGATACGCAGTATTTT | CASSLGGQIADTQYF
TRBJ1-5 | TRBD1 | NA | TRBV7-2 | TGTGCCAGCAGCTTAGCGGGACAGGGTCCTCAGCCCCAGCATTTT | CASSLAGQGPQPQHF
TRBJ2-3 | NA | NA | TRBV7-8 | TGTGCCAGCAGCTTAGAGGCCGTCACAGATACGCAGTATTTT | CASSLEAVTDTQYF
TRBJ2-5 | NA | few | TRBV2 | TGTGCCAGCAGTGAGTCACCCTTAGAGACCCAGTACTTC | CASSESPLETQYF
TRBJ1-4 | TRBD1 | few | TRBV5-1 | TGCGCCAGCAGCGCCGGGACAGGGAGTGAAAAACTGTTTTTT | CASSAGTGSEKLFF
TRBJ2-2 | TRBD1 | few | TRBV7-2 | TGTGCCAGCAGCATTCAACAGGGGGGCTTTACCGGGGAGCTGTTTTTT | CASSIQQGGFTGELFF
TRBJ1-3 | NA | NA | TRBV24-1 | TGTGCCAGCAGCCAAGATCCCCCAGGGGCCTCTGGAAACACCATATATTTT | CASSQDPPGASGNTIYF
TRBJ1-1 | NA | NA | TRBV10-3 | TGTGCCATCAGTGAGTCCGAAGGGGCGCACACTGAAGCTTTCTTT | CAISESEGAHTEAFF
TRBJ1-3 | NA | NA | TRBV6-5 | TGTGCCAGCAGTTACTCGGGGGTAAACGGAAACACCATATATTTT | CASSYSGVNGNTIYF
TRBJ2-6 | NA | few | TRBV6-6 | TGTGCCAGCAGGAACAGGGGAGGGAGTTCTGGGGCCAACGTCCTGACTTTC | CASRNRGGSSGANVLTF
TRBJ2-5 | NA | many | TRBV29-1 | TGCAGCGTGGGGTATGGAGAGACCCAGTACTTC | CSVGYGETQYF
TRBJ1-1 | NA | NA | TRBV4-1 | TGCGCCAGCAGTTTTCGGGGGGGTACTGAAAACACTGAAGCTTTCTTT | CASSFRGGTENTEAFF
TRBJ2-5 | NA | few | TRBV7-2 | TGTGCCAGCAGCTTATTCGGGCAGGGTGATCAGCCCCAGTACTTC | CASSLFGQGDQPQYF
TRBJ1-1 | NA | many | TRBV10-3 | TGTGCCATCGCATACCGGGTTGACACTGAAGCTTTCTTT | CAIAYRVDTEAFF
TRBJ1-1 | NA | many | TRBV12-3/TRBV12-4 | TGTGCCAGCAGTTTCCACAGGGACACTGAAGCTTTCTTT | CASSFHRDTEAFF
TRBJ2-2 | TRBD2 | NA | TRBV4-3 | TGCGCCAGCAGAAGGGAGGCTAGCGGGAGTCTCTCCGGGGAGCTGTTTTTT | CASRREASGSLSGELFF
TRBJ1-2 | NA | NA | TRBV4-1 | TGCGCCAGCAGCCCCACCCTCCCCGATGGCTACACCTTC | CASSPTLPDGYTF
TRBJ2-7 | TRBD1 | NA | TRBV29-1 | TGCAGCGTTGCCAAACAGGGGGAAGGCTACGAGCAGTACTTC | CSVAKQGEGYEQYF
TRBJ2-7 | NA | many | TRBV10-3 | TGTGCCACCAAGGACTCCATCGCCTACGAGCAGTACTTC | CATKDSIAYEQYF
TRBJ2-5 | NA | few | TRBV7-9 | TGTGCCAGCAGCTTAGGCGGAGGGAACACCGGGGAGACCCAGTACTTC | CASSLGGGNTGETQYF